This passage covers 27 T cell receptor beta chains from one sample sequenced in a study of cytomegalovirus exposure and HLA in healthy donors. Clones were sequenced by immunoSEQ multiplex PCR, and TCRdb holds only the in-frame ones, with some missing. The table includes about 240,000 clones, around nine tenths detected once. Sequenced material: PBMCs. The origin of the receptors is a man aged 18 to 29 in good health and CMV-seronegative.

This chain connects TRBV4-1 to TRBJ2-5; no clear D gene. Germline-derived CDR1 and CDR2 are MGHRA and YSYEKL. V was clipped by 1 base and J by 3 bases, with 9 bases between them. The length of the CDR3 is 14 residues. CDR3 nucleotides: TGCGCCAGCAGCCAAGGGCGTGGAGAAGAGACCCAGTACTTC. Its translation: CASSQGRGEETQYF.

The rearrangement uses TRBV27 and TRBJ2-6; 11 nucleotides match TRBD1. Germline trimming cut 3 bases from V and 2 bases from J; bases unmatched to any gene: 0. CDR1 is MNHEY and CDR2 is SMNVEV in the germline V gene (reference sequence). The CDR3 totals 16 residues. CDR3 DNA: TGTGCCAGCAGTTTGGGACAGGGGGCTGGGGCCAACGTCCTGACTTTC. Its protein product is CASSLGQGAGANVLTF.

There are a few counts of this clone. The chain joins TRBV30 to TRBJ2-1, with a weak D call TRBD2 (5 bases). Germline assignment: CDR1 GTSNPN and CDR2 SVGIG (reference sequence). This CDR3 region has 17 residues. Trimming left V 0 bases short and J 9 bases short, with 24 bases between. The CDR3: CAWSVFRSASPITEQFF. The DNA for the CDR3 is TGTGCCTGGAGTGTGTTCCGGTCGGCTAGCCCTATTACTGAGCAGTTCTTC.

The chain employs TRBV9 and TRBJ2-3, with 7 positions matching TRBD2. CDR3 length: 15 residues. Germline loops: CDR1 SGDLS, CDR2 YYNGEE. Losses at the gene ends were 4 bases for V and 4 bases for J; bases not matched to a gene: 9. The CDR3 DNA follows: TGTGCCAGCAGCCTCACGGCGGGGGTTTCAGATACGCAGTATTTT. Its protein product is CASSLTAGVSDTQYF.

J is TRBJ1-1 and V is TRBV5-6; D gene ambiguous. Germline CDR1 is SGHDT and CDR2 is YYEEEE. Trimming cost V 4 bases and J 5 bases, with 12 bases left between them. This CDR3 has 13 residues. CDR3 DNA: TGTGCCAGCAGCCCGAGTGTCCGGACTGAAGCTTTCTTT. Protein product: CASSPSVRTEAFF.

V usage is TRBV4-1 and J usage is TRBJ2-1, with 9 bases matching TRBD1. Trimming took 5 bases from V and 9 from J; bases not matched to a gene: 11. The CDR3 totals 15 residues. The V gene's germline CDR1 is MGHRA and CDR2 YSYEKL. The CDR3 DNA reads TGCGCCAGCAGCTACCCGGGACAGGGACTTGGTGAGCAGTTCTTC. Protein product: CASSYPGQGLGEQFF.

The V and J genes are TRBV28 and TRBJ2-7; perhaps TRBD1 as D (6 bases). Germline-derived CDR1 and CDR2 are MDHEN and SYDVKM. The germline V and J ends were trimmed by 8 bases and 3 bases, with 17 bases remaining between them. CDR3 length: 14 amino acids. The CDR3 reads CASSDGTHGYEQYF. CDR3 DNA: TGTGCCAGCTCTGACGGGACACACGGCTACGAGCAGTACTTC.

This chain uses TRBV15 with TRBJ1-4; D is perhaps TRBD1 (5 bases). Between the trimmed V and J ends, which lost 0 bases and 8 bases, there was a span of 22 bases. This CDR3 comprises 18 residues. The germline gives CDR1 LNHNV, CDR2 YYDKDF (reference sequence). CDR3 bases: TGTGCCACCAGCAGAGATCGAAATGTAGGCAGGGTGGGCGAAAAACTGTTTTTT. Protein sequence: CATSRDRNVGRVGEKLFF.

The CDR3 nucleotides read TGTGCCAGCAGCATCACCTCGGGACAGAGCAATGAGCAGTTCTTC. Encoded protein: CASSITSGQSNEQFF. The chain has TRBV27 and TRBJ2-1, with TRBD1 matching 7 bases. The CDR3 loop spans 15 amino acids. Unmatched junction bases numbered 11, after V lost 6 bases and J lost 6 bases. Germline loops: CDR1 MNHEY, CDR2 SMNVEV (reference sequence).

This chain uses TRBV7-9 with TRBJ1-6; TRBD1 is a possible D gene (5 bases). This CDR3 contains 15 residues. V shed 5 bases and J shed 4 bases, with 12 bases lying between them. CDR1 and CDR2 (germline): SEHNR, FQNEAQ (reference sequence). CDR3 loop: CASSAPGAYNSPLHF. Here the CDR3 DNA reads TGTGCCAGCAGCGCCCCTGGGGCTTATAATTCACCCCTCCACTTT.

This clone was counted a single time. The genes are TRBV7-9 and TRBJ2-7; 7 positions agree with TRBD2. Unmatched junction bases numbered 8, after V lost 5 bases and J lost 4 bases. Germline V lookup: CDR1 SEHNR, CDR2 FQNEAQ (reference sequence). This CDR3 comprises 14 residues. CDR3 sequence reads: CASSPGLGGYEQYF. DNA for the CDR3: TGTGCCAGCAGCCCGGGACTGGGAGGGTACGAGCAGTACTTC.

V usage is TRBV27 and J usage is TRBJ1-3; no clear D. Germline assignment: CDR1 MNHEY and CDR2 SMNVEV (reference sequence). V was shortened by 6 bases and J by 5 bases, with 11 bases between the two germline ends. The length of the CDR3 is 13 residues. The CDR3 DNA sequence: TGTGCCAGCAGCCAAACGGGGAGAAACACCATATATTTT. It is translated as CASSQTGRNTIYF.

J is TRBJ1-2 and V is TRBV4-1; 7 bases match TRBD1. Germline CDR1 reads MGHRA; CDR2 reads YSYEKL. This CDR3 is 15 amino acids long. The V segment lost 4 bases and the J segment 4 bases; nucleotides outside the gene matches: 9. The CDR3 sequence is CASSPRSGTAYGYTF. CDR3 sequence (DNA): TGCGCCAGCAGCCCCCGCTCCGGGACAGCCTATGGCTACACCTTC.

The chain joins TRBV11-3 to TRBJ2-7, with D hard to call. V lost 10 bases and J lost 4, with 23 bases in between. The CDR3 extends over 15 amino acids. Germline CDR1 reads SGHNT; CDR2 reads YENEEA. CDR3 in amino acids: CATINVPEVGYEQYF. In nucleotides, the CDR3 is TGTGCCACCATCAATGTGCCCGAAGTCGGGTACGAGCAGTACTTC.

CDR3 nucleotide sequence: TGTGCCAGCAGCTCTCAGGGGGGCGGCAATTCACCCCTCCACTTT. This translates into CASSSQGGGNSPLHF. The rearrangement uses TRBV7-9 and TRBJ1-6, with 7 bases aligning to TRBD1. Unmatched junction bases numbered 7, after V lost 4 bases and J lost 7 bases. Germline V CDR1 and CDR2: SEHNR, FQNEAQ (reference sequence). CDR3 size: 15 residues.

The count of this clone is one. This chain uses TRBV5-6 with TRBJ1-1, with 10 positions matching TRBD1. The CDR3 sequence is 13 residues long. V shed 4 bases, J shed 9 bases, and the junction held 6 bases outside the gene matches. Germline lookup yields CDR1 SGHDT and CDR2 YYEEEE. This chain's CDR3 is CASSPRTGGQAFF. The CDR3 nucleotides are TGTGCCAGCAGCCCGAGGACAGGGGGACAAGCTTTCTTT.

This clone was detected only a few times. The genes are TRBV28 and TRBJ2-7; 9 bases map to TRBD1. Trimming at V came to 8 bases and at J to 2 bases, leaving 19 bases not matched to a gene. The CDR3 covers 18 residues. Per the germline V gene, CDR1 is MDHEN and CDR2 is SYDVKM. The CDR3: CASATGTGFSMHPYEQYF. As DNA, the CDR3 is TGTGCCAGCGCGACCGGGACAGGGTTTTCCATGCACCCCTACGAGCAGTACTTC.

V usage is TRBV7-9 and J usage is TRBJ2-1; 9 bases line up with TRBD2. This CDR3 comprises 14 residues. CDR1 and CDR2 from the germline V gene are SEHNR and FQNEAQ (reference sequence). The V gene end was trimmed by 2 bases and the J gene end by 8 bases; junction bases not matched to a gene: 4. CDR3: CASSLSSGVDEQFF. CDR3 DNA sequence: TGTGCCAGCAGCTTATCTAGCGGGGTCGATGAGCAGTTCTTC.

The rearrangement uses TRBV5-1 and TRBJ2-1; possibly TRBD2 for D (6 bases). The CDR3 covers 13 residues. Trimming took off 0 bases at V and 10 bases at J, with 11 bases between the two ends. CDR1 and CDR2 (germline): SGHRS, YFSETQ. CDR3 DNA sequence: TGCGCCAGCAGCTTGGTCGGGAGCTGGGAGCAGTTCTTC. Protein sequence: CASSLVGSWEQFF.

As for this clone: This specimen includes other DNA sequences encoding the same CDR3. J is TRBJ2-7 and V is TRBV27; D gene uncertain. Trimming removed 2 bases at V and 2 bases at J, with 7 bases between. This CDR3 is 13 amino acids long. Germline loops: CDR1 MNHEY, CDR2 SMNVEV (reference sequence). DNA for the CDR3: TGTGCCAGCAGTTTAGCAGGAACCTACGAGCAGTACTTC. Its protein product is CASSLAGTYEQYF.

The chain carries TRBV2 and TRBJ2-3; tentative D call: TRBD2 (7 bases). The germline CDR1 and CDR2 sequences are SNHLY and FYNNEI. This CDR3 region has 15 residues. V was clipped by 0 bases and J by 3 bases, with 10 bases between them. This CDR3 is CASSEAGGQTDTQYF. The CDR3 DNA reads as TGTGCCAGCAGTGAAGCGGGGGGGCAGACAGATACGCAGTATTTT. The whole variable domain, remainder taken from reference TRBV2 and TRBJ2-3, is EPEVTQTPSHQVTQMGQEVILRCVPISNHLYFYWYRQILGQKVEFLVSFYNNEISEKSEIFDDQFSVERPDGSNFTLKIRSTKLEDSAMYFCASSEAGGQTDTQYFGPGTRLTVL.

The gene calls are TRBV11-2 and TRBJ2-1, with 7 bases identical to TRBD2. Trimming took 5 bases from V and 1 from J; bases not matched to a gene: 2. This CDR3 is 14 amino acids long. CDR1 is SGHAT, CDR2 FQNNGV, per germline. CDR3 in DNA: TGTGCCAGCAGCGGGGGGGTTTCCTACAATGAGCAGTTCTTC. Amino acid sequence: CASSGGVSYNEQFF.

The chain is built from TRBV4-1 and TRBJ2-1, with D possibly matching TRBD2 (6 bases). This CDR3 is built from 15 residues. Per the germline V gene, CDR1 is MGHRA and CDR2 is YSYEKL. Trimming stripped 4 bases from V and 3 bases from J, with 13 bases between. The CDR3 spells CASSLVQDYYNEQFF. The CDR3 DNA sequence: TGCGCCAGCAGCCTAGTACAGGACTACTACAATGAGCAGTTCTTC.

This clone was seen only a few times. The V gene is TRBV7-9, the J gene TRBJ1-5; TRBD1 agrees at 8 bases. The CDR3 sequence is 16 residues long. Germline CDR1 SEHNR, CDR2 FQNEAQ (reference sequence). The ends lost 4 bases at V and 6 bases at J; junction bases unmatched: 11. In nucleotides, the CDR3 is TGTGCCAGCAGCTCTTCGAGAGGACAGGGTTCTCAGCCCCAGCATTTT. Amino acids: CASSSSRGQGSQPQHF.

This clone was seen once. Other DNA sequences within the sample encode an identical CDR3. This rearrangement joins TRBV5-1 to TRBJ1-1; 7 nucleotides line up with TRBD1. The germline gives CDR1 SGHRS, CDR2 YFSETQ. The CDR3 is 14 residues long. V lost 4 bases and J lost 1; bases outside the gene matches: 4. In nucleotides, the CDR3 is TGCGCCAGCAGCCTTGGGACAGCGAACACTGAAGCTTTCTTT. Protein: CASSLGTANTEAFF. Full variable domain (outside the CDR3, taken from reference TRBV5-1 and TRBJ1-1): KAGVTQTPRYLIKTRGQQVTLSCSPISGHRSVSWYQQTPGQGLQFLFEYFSETQRNKGNFPGRFSGRQFSNSRSEMNVSTLELGDSALYLCASSLGTANTEAFFGQGTRLTVV.

This clone was detected a few times. This chain uses TRBV27 with TRBJ1-1, with D possibly being TRBD1 (6 bases). The CDR3 is 14 residues long. V gave up 6 bases and J gave up 6 bases, with 17 bases separating them. Per germline, CDR1 MNHEY and CDR2 SMNVEV (reference sequence). The CDR3 DNA follows: TGTGCCAGCAGGGCTGGGGGGGCATTCGCTGAAGCTTTCTTT. This encodes CASRAGGAFAEAFF.

The CDR3 sequence: CASRATGSYEQYF. CDR3 coding DNA: TGTGCCAGCAGAGCTACAGGGAGCTACGAGCAGTACTTC. The chain recombines TRBV27 with TRBJ2-7; D possibly corresponds to TRBD1 (6 bases). Germline V lookup: CDR1 MNHEY, CDR2 SMNVEV (reference sequence). The CDR3 sequence is 13 residues long. V gave up 6 bases and J gave up 3 bases, with 12 bases separating them.